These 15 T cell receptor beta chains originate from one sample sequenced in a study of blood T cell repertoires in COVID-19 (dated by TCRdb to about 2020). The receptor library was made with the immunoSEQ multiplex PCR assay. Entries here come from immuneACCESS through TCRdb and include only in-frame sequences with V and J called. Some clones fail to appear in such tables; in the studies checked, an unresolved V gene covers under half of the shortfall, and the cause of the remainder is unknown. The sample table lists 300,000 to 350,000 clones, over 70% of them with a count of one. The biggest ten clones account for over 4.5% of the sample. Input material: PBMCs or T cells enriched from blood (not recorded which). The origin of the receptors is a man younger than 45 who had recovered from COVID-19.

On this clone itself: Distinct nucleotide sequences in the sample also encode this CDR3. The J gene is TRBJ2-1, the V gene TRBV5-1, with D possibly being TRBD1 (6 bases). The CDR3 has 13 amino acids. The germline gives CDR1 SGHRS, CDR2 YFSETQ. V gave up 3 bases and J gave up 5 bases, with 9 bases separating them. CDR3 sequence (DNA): TGCGCCAGCAGCTCCGGACAGAACAATGAGCAGTTCTTC. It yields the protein CASSSGQNNEQFF.

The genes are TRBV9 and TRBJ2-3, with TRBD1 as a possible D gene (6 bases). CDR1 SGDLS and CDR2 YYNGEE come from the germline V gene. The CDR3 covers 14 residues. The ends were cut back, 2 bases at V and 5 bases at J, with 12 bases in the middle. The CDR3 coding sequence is TGTGCCAGCAGCGTCGCACAGGGAGTAGATACGCAGTATTTT. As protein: CASSVAQGVDTQYF.

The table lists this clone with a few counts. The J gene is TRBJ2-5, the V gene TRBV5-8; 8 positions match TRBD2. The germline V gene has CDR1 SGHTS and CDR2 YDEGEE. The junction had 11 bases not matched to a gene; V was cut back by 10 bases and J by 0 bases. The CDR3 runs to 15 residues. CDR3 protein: CASKARGGHQETQYF. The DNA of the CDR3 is TGTGCCTCGAAAGCCCGGGGGGGGCACCAAGAGACCCAGTACTTC. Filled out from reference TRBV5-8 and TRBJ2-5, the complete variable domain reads EAGVTQSPTHLIKTRGQQATLRCSPISGHTSVYWYQQALGLGLQFLLWYDEGEERNRGNFPPRFSGRQFPNYSSELNVNALELEDSALYLCASKARGGHQETQYFGPGTRLLVL.

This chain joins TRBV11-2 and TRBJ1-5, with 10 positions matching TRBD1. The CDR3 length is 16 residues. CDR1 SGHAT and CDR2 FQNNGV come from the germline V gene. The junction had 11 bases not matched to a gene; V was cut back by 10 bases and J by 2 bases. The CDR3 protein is CAIERTGTGGNQPQHF. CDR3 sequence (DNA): TGTGCCATCGAGAGGACCGGGACAGGGGGCAATCAGCCCCAGCATTTT.

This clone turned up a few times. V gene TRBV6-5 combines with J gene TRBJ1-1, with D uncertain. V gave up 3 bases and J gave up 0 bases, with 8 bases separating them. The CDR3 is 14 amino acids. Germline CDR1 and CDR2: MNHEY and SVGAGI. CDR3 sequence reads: CASSYTRMNTEAFF. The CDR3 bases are TGTGCCAGCAGTTATACTAGGATGAACACTGAAGCTTTCTTT.

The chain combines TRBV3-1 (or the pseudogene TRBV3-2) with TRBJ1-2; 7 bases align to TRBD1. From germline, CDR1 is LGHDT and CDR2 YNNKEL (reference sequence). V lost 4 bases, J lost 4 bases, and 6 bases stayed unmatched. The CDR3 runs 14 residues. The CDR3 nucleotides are TGTGCCAGCAGCCCAGTCAAGGGGGCCTATGGCTACACCTTC. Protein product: CASSPVKGAYGYTF.

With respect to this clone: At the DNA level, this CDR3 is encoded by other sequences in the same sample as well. The chain's CDR3 is CASSLEASGGYNEQFF. CDR3 sequence (DNA): TGCGCCAGCAGCTTGGAGGCGAGCGGGGGTTACAATGAGCAGTTCTTC. The rearrangement uses TRBV5-1 and TRBJ2-1; 8 nucleotides agree with TRBD2. The germline V gene has CDR1 SGHRS and CDR2 YFSETQ. The CDR3 is 16 amino acids. V trimming: 0 bases; J trimming: 4 bases; junction bases outside the gene matches: 6.

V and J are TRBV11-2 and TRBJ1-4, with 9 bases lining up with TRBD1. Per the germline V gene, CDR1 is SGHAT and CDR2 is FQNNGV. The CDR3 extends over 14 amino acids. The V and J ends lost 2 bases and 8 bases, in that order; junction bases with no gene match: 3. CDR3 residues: CASSLTGGLEKLFF. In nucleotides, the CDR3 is TGTGCCAGCAGCTTAACAGGGGGCCTAGAAAAACTGTTTTTT.

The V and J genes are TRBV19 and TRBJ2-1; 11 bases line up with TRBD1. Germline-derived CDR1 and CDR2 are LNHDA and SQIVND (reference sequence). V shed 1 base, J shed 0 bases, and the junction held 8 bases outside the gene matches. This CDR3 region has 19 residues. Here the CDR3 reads CASSIVGRTGGFSYNEQFF. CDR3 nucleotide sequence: TGTGCCAGTAGTATAGTGGGGAGGACAGGGGGCTTCTCCTACAATGAGCAGTTCTTC.

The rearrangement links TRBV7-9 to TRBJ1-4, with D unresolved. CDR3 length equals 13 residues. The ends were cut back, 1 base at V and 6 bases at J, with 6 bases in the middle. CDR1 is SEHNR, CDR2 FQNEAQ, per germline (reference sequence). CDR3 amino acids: CASSLGEYEKLFF. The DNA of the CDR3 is TGTGCCAGCAGCTTAGGGGAGTATGAAAAACTGTTTTTT.

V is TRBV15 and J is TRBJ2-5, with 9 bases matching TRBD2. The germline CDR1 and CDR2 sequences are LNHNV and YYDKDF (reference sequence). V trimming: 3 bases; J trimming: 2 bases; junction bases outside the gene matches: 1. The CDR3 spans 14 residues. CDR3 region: CATSRSGGQETQYF. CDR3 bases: TGTGCCACCAGCAGGAGCGGGGGGCAAGAGACCCAGTACTTC.

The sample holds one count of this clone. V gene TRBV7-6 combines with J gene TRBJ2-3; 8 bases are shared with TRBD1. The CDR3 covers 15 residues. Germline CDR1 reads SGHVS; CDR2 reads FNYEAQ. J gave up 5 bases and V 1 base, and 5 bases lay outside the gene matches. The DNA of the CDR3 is TGTGCCAGCAGCTTAGGGCAGGGGGCTGTAGATACGCAGTATTTT. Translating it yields CASSLGQGAVDTQYF.

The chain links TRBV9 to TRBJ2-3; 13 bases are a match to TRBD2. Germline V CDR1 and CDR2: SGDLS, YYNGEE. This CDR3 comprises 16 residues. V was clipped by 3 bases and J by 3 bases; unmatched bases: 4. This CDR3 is CASSGRTSGGTDTQYF. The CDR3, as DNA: TGTGCCAGCAGCGGGAGGACTAGCGGGGGTACAGATACGCAGTATTTT. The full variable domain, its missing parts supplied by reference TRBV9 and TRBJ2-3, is DSGVTQTPKHLITATGQRVTLRCSPRSGDLSVYWYQQSLDQGLQFLIQYYNGEERAKGNILERFSAQQFPDLHSELNLSSLELGDSALYFCASSGRTSGGTDTQYFGPGTRLTVL.

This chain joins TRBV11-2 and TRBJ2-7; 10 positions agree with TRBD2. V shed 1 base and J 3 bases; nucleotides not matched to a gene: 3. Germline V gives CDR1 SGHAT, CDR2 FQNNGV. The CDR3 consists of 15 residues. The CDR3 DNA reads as TGTGCCAGCAGCTTAGGGGCTAGCGGGGGCTACGAGCAGTACTTC. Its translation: CASSLGASGGYEQYF.

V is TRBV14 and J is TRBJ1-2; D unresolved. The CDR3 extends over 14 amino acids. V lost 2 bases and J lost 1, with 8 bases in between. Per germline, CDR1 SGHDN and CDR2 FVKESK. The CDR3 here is CASSQIRGNYGYTF. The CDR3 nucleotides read TGTGCCAGCAGCCAAATTCGGGGTAACTATGGCTACACCTTC.